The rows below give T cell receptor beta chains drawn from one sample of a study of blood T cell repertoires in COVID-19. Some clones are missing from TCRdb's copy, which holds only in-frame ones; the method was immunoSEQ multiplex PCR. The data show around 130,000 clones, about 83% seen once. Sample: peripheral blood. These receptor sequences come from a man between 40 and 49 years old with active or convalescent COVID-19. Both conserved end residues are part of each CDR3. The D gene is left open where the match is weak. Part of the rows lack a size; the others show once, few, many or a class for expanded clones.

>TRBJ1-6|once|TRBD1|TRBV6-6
CASSPRQGGSPLHF
TGTGCCAGCAGCCCCCGACAGGGTGGTTCACCCCTCCACTTT
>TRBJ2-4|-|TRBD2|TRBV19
CASSIEQLSASGHKNIQYF
TGTGCCAGTAGTATAGAACAACTTTCGGCTAGCGGACACAAAAACATTCAGTACTTC
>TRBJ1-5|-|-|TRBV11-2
CASSLDWGGNQPQHF
TGTGCCAGCAGCTTAGACTGGGGGGGCAATCAGCCCCAGCATTTT
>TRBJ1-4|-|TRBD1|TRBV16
CASSQSKSGQGGEKLFF
TGTGCCAGCAGCCAATCGAAGTCAGGACAGGGGGGAGAAAAACTGTTTTTT
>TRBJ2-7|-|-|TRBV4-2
CASSRQTGPLGYEQYF
TGTGCCAGCAGCCGCCAGACTGGTCCACTAGGGTACGAGCAGTACTTC
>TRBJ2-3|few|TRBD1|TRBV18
CASSSGTGGSDTQYF
TGTGCCAGCTCCTCCGGGACAGGGGGATCAGATACGCAGTATTTT
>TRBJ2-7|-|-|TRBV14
CASSQGLLPYEQYF
TGTGCCAGCAGCCAGGGACTTCTTCCCTACGAGCAGTACTTC
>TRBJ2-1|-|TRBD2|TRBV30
CAWVRASGNAQFF
TGTGCCTGGGTAAGGGCTAGCGGGAACGCGCAGTTCTTC
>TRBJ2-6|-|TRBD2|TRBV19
CASSPSGRSSGANVLTF
TGTGCCAGTAGCCCTAGCGGACGGAGCTCTGGGGCCAACGTCCTGACTTTC
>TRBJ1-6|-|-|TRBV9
CASSVRVGGESPLHF
TGTGCCAGCAGCGTAAGAGTGGGGGGAGAATCACCCCTCCACTTT
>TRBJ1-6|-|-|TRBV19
CASSIVEGNSPLHF
TGTGCCAGTAGTATCGTGGAGGGGAATTCACCCCTCCACTTT
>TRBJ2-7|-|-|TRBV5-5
CASSLLRVYEQYF
TGTGCCAGCAGCTTATTGCGGGTGTACGAGCAGTACTTC
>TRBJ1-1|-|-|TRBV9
CASSVAAGPITEAFF
TGTGCCAGCAGCGTAGCGGCAGGGCCGATCACTGAAGCTTTCTTT
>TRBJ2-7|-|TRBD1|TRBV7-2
CASSLAHSGQGAYEQYF
TGTGCCAGCAGCTTAGCCCACTCTGGACAGGGAGCCTACGAGCAGTACTTC
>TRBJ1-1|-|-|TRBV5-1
CASSLKLNTEAFF
TGCGCCAGCAGCTTAAAGCTGAACACTGAAGCTTTCTTT
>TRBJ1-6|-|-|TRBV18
CASSPLEGVDSPLHF
TGTGCCAGCTCACCACTTGAGGGAGTGGATTCACCCCTCCACTTT
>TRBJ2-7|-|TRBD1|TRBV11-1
CASSQDRDFGEQYF
TGTGCCAGCAGCCAGGACAGGGATTTCGGCGAGCAGTACTTC
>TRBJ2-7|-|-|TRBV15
CATSRDRATYEQYF
TGTGCCACCAGCAGAGACAGGGCTACCTACGAGCAGTACTTC
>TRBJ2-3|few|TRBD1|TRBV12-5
CASGIIQGDTQYF
TGTGCTAGTGGAATTATACAGGGGGATACGCAGTATTTT
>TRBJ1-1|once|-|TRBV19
CASRVTAKNTEAFF
TGTGCCAGCAGAGTGACAGCGAAGAACACTGAAGCTTTCTTT
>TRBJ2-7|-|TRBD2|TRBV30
CAWSGSAGGRGEQYF
TGTGCCTGGAGTGGGTCAGCGGGGGGACGGGGCGAGCAGTACTTC
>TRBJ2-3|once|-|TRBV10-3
CAISEGQTFTDTQYF
TGTGCCATCAGTGAGGGACAGACTTTCACAGATACGCAGTATTTT
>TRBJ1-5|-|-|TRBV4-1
CASSQEGSGNQPQHF
TGCGCCAGCAGCCAAGAGGGGAGCGGCAATCAGCCCCAGCATTTT
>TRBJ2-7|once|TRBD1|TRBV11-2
CASSFRQGVGEQYF
TGTGCCAGCAGCTTCAGACAGGGGGTTGGCGAGCAGTACTTC
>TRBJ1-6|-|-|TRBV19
CASSIKGVMVNSPLHF
TGTGCCAGTAGTATAAAGGGGGTTATGGTTAATTCACCCCTCCACTTT
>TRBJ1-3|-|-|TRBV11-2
CASSLRSTESGNTIYF
TGTGCCAGCAGCTTAAGGTCGACAGAATCAGGAAACACCATATATTTT
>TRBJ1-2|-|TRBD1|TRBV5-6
CASSMGQFYGYTF
TGTGCCAGCAGCATGGGACAGTTCTATGGCTACACCTTC
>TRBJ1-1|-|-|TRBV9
CASSVGGGSEAFF
TGTGCCAGCAGCGTAGGGGGAGGGTCTGAAGCTTTCTTT
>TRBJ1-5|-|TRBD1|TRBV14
CASSQDGGSGQGVTQPQHF
TGTGCCAGCAGCCAAGATGGCGGCTCGGGACAGGGGGTAACTCAGCCCCAGCATTTT
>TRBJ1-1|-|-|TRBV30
CAWSPYIADFGARRNTEAFF
TGTGCCTGGAGTCCCTACATAGCGGATTTCGGGGCACGACGGAACACTGAAGCTTTCTTT
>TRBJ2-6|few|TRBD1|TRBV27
CASRTGERAGANVLTF
TGTGCCAGCAGGACAGGGGAAAGGGCTGGGGCCAACGTCCTGACTTTC
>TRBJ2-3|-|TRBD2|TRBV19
CASSIGHSGGDTQYF
TGTGCCAGTAGTATAGGGCATAGCGGGGGTGATACGCAGTATTTT
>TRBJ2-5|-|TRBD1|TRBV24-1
CATSAGQGAFETQYF
TGTGCCACCAGTGCGGGACAGGGGGCGTTTGAGACCCAGTACTTC
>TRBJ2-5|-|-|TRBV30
CAWSGVETQYF
TGTGCCTGGAGCGGGGTGGAGACCCAGTACTTC
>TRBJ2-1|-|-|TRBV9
CASSASGVSWNEQFF
TGTGCCAGCAGCGCCTCGGGGGTGTCGTGGAATGAGCAGTTCTTC
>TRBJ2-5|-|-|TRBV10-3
CAIRNQGGETQYF
TGTGCCATCAGAAATCAGGGAGGAGAGACCCAGTACTTC
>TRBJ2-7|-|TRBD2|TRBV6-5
CASSYQRGGYYEQYF
TGTGCCAGCAGTTACCAGCGGGGGGGCTACTACGAGCAGTACTTC
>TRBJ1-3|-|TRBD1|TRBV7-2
CASSLVTGENTIYF
TGTGCCAGCAGCTTAGTGACAGGGGAAAACACCATATATTTT
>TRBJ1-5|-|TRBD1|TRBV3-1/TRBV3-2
CASSPRQGLPQHF
TGTGCCAGCAGCCCCAGACAGGGGCTGCCCCAGCATTTT
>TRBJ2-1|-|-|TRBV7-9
CASSLGDFNNEQFF
TGTGCCAGCAGCTTAGGGGACTTCAACAATGAGCAGTTCTTC
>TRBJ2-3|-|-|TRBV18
CASSPNTDTQYF
TGTGCCAGCTCACCCAACACAGATACGCAGTATTTT
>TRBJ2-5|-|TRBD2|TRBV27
CASSLSPVAGAETQYF
TGTGCCAGCAGTTTATCTCCGGTAGCGGGGGCAGAGACCCAGTACTTC
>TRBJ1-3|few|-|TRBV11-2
CASSFYGSSGNTIYF
TGTGCCAGCAGCTTTTACGGGAGCTCTGGAAACACCATATATTTT
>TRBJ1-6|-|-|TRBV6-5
CASRFDSYNSPLHF
TGTGCCAGCAGGTTCGACAGCTATAATTCACCCCTCCACTTT
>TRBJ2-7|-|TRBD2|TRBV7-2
CASSAGGGSREQYF
TGTGCCAGCAGCGCCGGGGGGGGAAGTCGCGAGCAGTACTTC
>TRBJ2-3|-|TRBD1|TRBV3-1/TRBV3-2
CASRNTGGDTQYF
TGTGCCAGCAGAAATACAGGGGGAGATACGCAGTATTTT